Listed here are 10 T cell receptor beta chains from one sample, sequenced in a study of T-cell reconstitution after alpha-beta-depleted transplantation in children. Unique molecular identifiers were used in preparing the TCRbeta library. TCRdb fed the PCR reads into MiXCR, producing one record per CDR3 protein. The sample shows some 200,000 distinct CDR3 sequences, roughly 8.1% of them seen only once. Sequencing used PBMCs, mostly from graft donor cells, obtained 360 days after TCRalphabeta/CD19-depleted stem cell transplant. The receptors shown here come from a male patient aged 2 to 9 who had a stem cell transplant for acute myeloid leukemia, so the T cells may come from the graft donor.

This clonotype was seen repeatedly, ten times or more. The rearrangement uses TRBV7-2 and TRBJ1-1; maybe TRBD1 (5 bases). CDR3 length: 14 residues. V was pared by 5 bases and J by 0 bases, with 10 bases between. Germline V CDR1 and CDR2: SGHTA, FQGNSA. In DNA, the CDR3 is TGTGCCAGCAGCGTTGACAGCATGAACACTGAAGCTTTCTTT. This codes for CASSVDSMNTEAFF. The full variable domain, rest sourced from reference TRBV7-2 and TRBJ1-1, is GAGVSQSPSNKVTEKGKDVELRCDPISGHTALYWYRQSLGQGLEFLIYFQGNSAPDKSGLPSDRFSAERTGGSVSTLTIQRTQQEDSAVYLCASSVDSMNTEAFFGQGTRLTVV.

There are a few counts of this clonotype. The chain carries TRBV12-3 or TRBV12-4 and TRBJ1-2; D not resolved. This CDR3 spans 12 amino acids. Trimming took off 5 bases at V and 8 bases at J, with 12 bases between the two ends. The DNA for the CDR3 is TGTGCCAGCAGTCCACGGGAAGACGGCTACACCTTC. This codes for CASSPREDGYTF.

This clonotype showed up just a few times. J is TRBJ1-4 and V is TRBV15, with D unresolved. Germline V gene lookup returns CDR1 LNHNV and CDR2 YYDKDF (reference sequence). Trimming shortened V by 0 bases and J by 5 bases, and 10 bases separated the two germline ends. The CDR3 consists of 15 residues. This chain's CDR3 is CATSRDWGNNEKLFF. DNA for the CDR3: TGTGCCACCAGCAGAGATTGGGGAAACAATGAAAAACTGTTTTTT.

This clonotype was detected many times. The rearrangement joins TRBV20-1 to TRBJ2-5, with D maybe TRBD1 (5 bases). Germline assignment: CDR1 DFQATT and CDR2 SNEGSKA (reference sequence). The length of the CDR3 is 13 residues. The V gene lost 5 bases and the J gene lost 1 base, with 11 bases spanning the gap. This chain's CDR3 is CSAYNRFQETQYF. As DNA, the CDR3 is TGCAGTGCTTATAACAGGTTCCAAGAGACCCAGTACTTC.

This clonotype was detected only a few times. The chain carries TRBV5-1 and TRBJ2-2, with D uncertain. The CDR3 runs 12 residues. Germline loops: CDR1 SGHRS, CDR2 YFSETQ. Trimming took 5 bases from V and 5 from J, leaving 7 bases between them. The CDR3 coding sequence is TGCGCCAGCAGTCAGATTACCGGGGAGCTGTTTTTT. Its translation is CASSQITGELFF.

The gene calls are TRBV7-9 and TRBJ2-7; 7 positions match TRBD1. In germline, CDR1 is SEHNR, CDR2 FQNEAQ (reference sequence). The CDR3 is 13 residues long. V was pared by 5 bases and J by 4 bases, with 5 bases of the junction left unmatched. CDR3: CASSRAGGYEQYF. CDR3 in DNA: TGTGCCAGCAGCCGGGCAGGGGGTTACGAGCAGTACTTC.

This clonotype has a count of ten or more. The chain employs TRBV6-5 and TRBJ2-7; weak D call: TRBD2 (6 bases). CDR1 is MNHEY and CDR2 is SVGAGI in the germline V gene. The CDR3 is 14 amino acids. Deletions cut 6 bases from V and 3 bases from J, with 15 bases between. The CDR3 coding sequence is TGTGCCAGCAGCCCGAACACGGGGGACTACGAGCAGTACGTC. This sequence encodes CASSPNTGDYEQYV.

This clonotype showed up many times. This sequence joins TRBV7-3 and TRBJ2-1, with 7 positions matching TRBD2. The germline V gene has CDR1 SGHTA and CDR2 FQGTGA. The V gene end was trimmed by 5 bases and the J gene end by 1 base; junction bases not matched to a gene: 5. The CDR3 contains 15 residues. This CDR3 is CASSTRTSSYNEQFF. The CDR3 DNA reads TGTGCCAGCAGCACTCGGACTAGTTCCTACAATGAGCAGTTCTTC. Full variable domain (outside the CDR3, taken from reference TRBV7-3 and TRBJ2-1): GAGVSQTPSNKVTEKGKYVELRCDPISGHTALYWYRQSLGQGPEFLIYFQGTGAADDSGLPNDRFFAVRPEGSVSTLKIQRTERGDSAVYLCASSTRTSSYNEQFFGPGTRLTVL.

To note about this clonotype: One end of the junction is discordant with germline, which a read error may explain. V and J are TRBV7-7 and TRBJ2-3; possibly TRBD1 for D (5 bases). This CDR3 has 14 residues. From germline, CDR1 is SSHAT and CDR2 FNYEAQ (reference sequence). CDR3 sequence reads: CASSFLGRADTQYF. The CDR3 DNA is TGTGCTAGCAGCTTTCTGGGGCGAGCAGATACGCAGTATTTT. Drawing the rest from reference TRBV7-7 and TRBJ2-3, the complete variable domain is GAGVSQSPRYKVTKRGQDVTLRCDPISSHATLYWYQQALGQGPEFLTYFNYEAQPDKSGLPSDRFSAERPEGSISTLTIQRTEQRDSAMYRCASSFLGRADTQYFGPGTRLTVL.

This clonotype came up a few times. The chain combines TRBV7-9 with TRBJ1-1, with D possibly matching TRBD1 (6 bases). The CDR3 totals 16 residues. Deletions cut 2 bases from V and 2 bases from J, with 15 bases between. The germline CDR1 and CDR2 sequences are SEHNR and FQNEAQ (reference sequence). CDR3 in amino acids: CASSLKARGANTEAFF. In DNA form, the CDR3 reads TGTGCCAGCAGCTTAAAGGCGAGGGGGGCAAACACTGAAGCTTTCTTT.